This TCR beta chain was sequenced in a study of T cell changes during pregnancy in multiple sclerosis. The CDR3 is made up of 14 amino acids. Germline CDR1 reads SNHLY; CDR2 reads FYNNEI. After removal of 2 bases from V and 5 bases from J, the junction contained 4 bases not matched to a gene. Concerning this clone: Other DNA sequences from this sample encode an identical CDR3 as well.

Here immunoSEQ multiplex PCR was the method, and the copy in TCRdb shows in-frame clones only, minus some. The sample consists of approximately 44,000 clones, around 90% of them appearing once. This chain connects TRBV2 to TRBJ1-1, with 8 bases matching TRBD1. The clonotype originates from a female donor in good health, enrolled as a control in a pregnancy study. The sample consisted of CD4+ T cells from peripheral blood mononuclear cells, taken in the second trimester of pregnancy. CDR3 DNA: TGTGCCAGCAGTGAAAGGACAGGGCGAACTGAAGCTTTCTTT. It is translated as CASSERTGRTEAFF.